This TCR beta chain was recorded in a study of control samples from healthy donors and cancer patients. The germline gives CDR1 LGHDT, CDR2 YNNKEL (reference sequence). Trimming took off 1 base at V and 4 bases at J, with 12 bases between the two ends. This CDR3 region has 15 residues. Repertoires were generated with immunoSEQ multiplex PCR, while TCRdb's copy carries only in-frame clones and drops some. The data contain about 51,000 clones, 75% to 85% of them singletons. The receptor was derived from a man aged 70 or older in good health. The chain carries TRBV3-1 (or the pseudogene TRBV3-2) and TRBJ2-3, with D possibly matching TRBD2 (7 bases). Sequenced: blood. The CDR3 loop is CASSQGGAGADTQYF. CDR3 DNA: TGTGCCAGCAGCCAAGGGGGGGCGGGGGCAGATACGCAGTATTTT.